The 20 T cell receptor beta chains below all came from one sample that was sequenced in a study of Graves' ophthalmopathy and Graves' hyperthyroidism. Amplification targeted the TCR beta CDR3 regions, with RNA transcripts as the source material. The first round was an RT-PCR with HTBI primers, and the second round was a multiplex PCR. TCRdb reprocessed the multiplex PCR reads via MiXCR and lists one record per CDR3 protein. The sample shows about 700,000 distinct CDR3 sequences, roughly 40% of them seen only once. The sample taken for sequencing was peripheral blood. These receptors all stem from an adult man with Graves' ophthalmopathy.

This clonotype came up a few times. This rearrangement joins TRBV5-1 to TRBJ1-2; D perhaps matches TRBD1 (6 bases). This CDR3 contains 12 residues. Germline V gives CDR1 SGHRS, CDR2 YFSETQ. V lost 7 bases and J 2 bases, leaving 9 bases between the germline ends. Here the CDR3 reads CASGTGNYGYTF. As DNA, the CDR3 is TGCGCCAGCGGAACAGGGAACTATGGCTACACCTTC.

The chain links TRBV29-1 to TRBJ2-7; unclear D gene. The V end was cut by 4 bases, the J end by 0 bases, with 7 bases between. Per germline, CDR1 SQVTM and CDR2 ANQGSEA. This CDR3 is built from 12 residues. The DNA of the CDR3 is TGCAGCGTTGGGCGCCTCTCCTACGAGCAGTACTTC. This codes for CSVGRLSYEQYF.

The V and J genes are TRBV2 and TRBJ1-3; D is uncertain. This CDR3 has 13 amino acids. The ends were cut back, 7 bases at V and 4 bases at J, with 11 bases in the middle. Germline lookup yields CDR1 SNHLY and CDR2 FYNNEI. The CDR3 loop reads CASTRESGNTIYF. In nucleotides, the CDR3 is TGTGCCAGCACCAGAGAGTCCGGAAACACCATATATTTT.

The rearrangement joins TRBV29-1 to TRBJ2-7; possible D gene TRBD1, 6 bases. The V gene lost 2 bases and the J gene lost 8 bases, with 13 bases spanning the gap. The germline gives CDR1 SQVTM, CDR2 ANQGSEA. The CDR3 sequence is 12 residues long. The CDR3 protein is CSVEPAQGQQYF. The CDR3, as DNA: TGCAGCGTTGAACCGGCCCAGGGGCAGCAGTACTTC.

The chain is built from TRBV19 and TRBJ1-5; 7 positions agree with TRBD1. The V gene end was trimmed by 4 bases and the J gene end by 4 bases; junction bases not matched to a gene: 13. The CDR3 loop spans 17 amino acids. Germline CDR1 is LNHDA and CDR2 is SQIVND (reference sequence). The CDR3 region is CASSKGRQGWGNQPQHF. The DNA of the CDR3 is TGTGCCAGTAGTAAAGGACGACAGGGTTGGGGGAATCAGCCCCAGCATTTT.

This sequence joins TRBV25-1 and TRBJ1-3; 9 bases match TRBD1. V shed 4 bases, J shed 2 bases, and the junction held 9 bases outside the gene matches. CDR1 and CDR2 from the germline V gene are MGHDK and SYGVNS. CDR3 length: 17 residues. The CDR3 DNA follows: TGTGCCAGCAGTGGATCTTGGGGACAGGGACCTGGAAACACCATATATTTT. Amino acids: CASSGSWGQGPGNTIYF.

In this sample, this clonotype turned up a few times. This sequence joins TRBV5-4 and TRBJ2-5; TRBD2 matches 7 bases. The CDR3 consists of 17 residues. Germline CDR1 reads SGHNT; CDR2 reads YYREEE (reference sequence). The J segment lost 1 base and the V segment lost 3 bases, leaving 12 bases of the junction unmatched. Written as DNA, the CDR3 is TGTGCCAGCAGCTGGGGTCGGGGGGAGGCCCTCCAAGAGACCCAGTACTTC. Amino acid sequence: CASSWGRGEALQETQYF.

Remarks on this clonotype: A much larger clone differs from this one at a single base, so this may be a read error. V and J are TRBV6-4 and TRBJ2-6; D not certain. V was pared by 7 bases and J by 0 bases, with 7 bases between. The CDR3 runs 14 residues. Germline V gives CDR1 MRHNA, CDR2 SNTAGT. The CDR3 protein is CASKPSSGANVLTF. The CDR3 bases are TGTGCCAGCAAGCCTTCCTCTGGGGCCAACGTCCTGACTTTC.

This clonotype was observed at least ten times. The chain joins TRBV10-3 to TRBJ1-2; TRBD1 is a possible D gene (5 bases). Trimming shortened V by 0 bases and J by 2 bases, and 13 bases separated the two germline ends. Germline V gives CDR1 ENHRY, CDR2 SYGVKD. The CDR3 sequence is 16 residues long. CDR3 sequence reads: CAISESRGALNYGYTF. CDR3 coding DNA: TGTGCCATCAGTGAGTCGAGGGGAGCATTGAACTATGGCTACACCTTC.

As to this clonotype: At one end the junction does not follow the germline gene, possibly because of a read error. This chain connects TRBV28 to TRBJ2-7; 12 bases match TRBD2. The V gene's germline CDR1 is MDHEN and CDR2 SYDVKM. The CDR3 loop spans 13 amino acids. CDR3: CVSVTSGRLEQYF. DNA for the CDR3: TGTGTCAGCGTAACTAGCGGGAGGTTAGAGCAGTACTTC.

This clonotype showed up just a few times. The J gene is TRBJ2-7, the V gene TRBV7-2; 7 nucleotides agree with TRBD1. V shed 3 bases, J shed 7 bases, and the junction held 9 bases outside the gene matches. Per the germline V gene, CDR1 is SGHTA and CDR2 is FQGNSA. The CDR3 runs 14 residues. The CDR3 protein is CASSLLGGSGEQYF. Here the CDR3 DNA reads TGTGCCAGCAGCTTGCTAGGGGGCTCGGGAGAGCAGTACTTC.

This clonotype was observed many times. The rearrangement links TRBV29-1 to TRBJ1-1; perhaps TRBD1 as D (6 bases). The germline gives CDR1 SQVTM, CDR2 ANQGSEA. V gave up 5 bases and J gave up 11 bases, with 12 bases separating them. This CDR3 contains 10 residues. The CDR3 bases are TGCAGCGTTTCGGACAGAGATGCTTTCTTT. This sequence encodes CSVSDRDAFF.

This clonotype was detected only a few times. This rearrangement joins TRBV24-1 to TRBJ1-2; 8 bases are a match to TRBD1. After removal of 4 bases from V and 4 bases from J, the junction contained 10 bases not matched to a gene. CDR1 KGHDR and CDR2 SFDVKD come from the germline V gene. The CDR3 totals 16 residues. The CDR3 here is CATSDKDRGGGYGYTF. In DNA form, the CDR3 reads TGTGCCACCAGTGACAAAGACAGGGGAGGAGGCTATGGCTACACCTTC.

This clonotype appeared a few times. This chain uses TRBV24-1 with TRBJ2-5; 7 positions agree with TRBD1. The CDR3 extends over 15 amino acids. J was trimmed by 6 bases and V by 4 bases; bases with no gene match: 10. The V gene's germline CDR1 is KGHDR and CDR2 SFDVKD. The CDR3 sequence: CATSDPGQAEKTQYF. As DNA, the CDR3 is TGTGCCACCAGTGACCCCGGACAGGCAGAAAAGACCCAGTACTTC.

Many counts were recorded for this clonotype. The chain has TRBV7-8 and TRBJ1-6, with D unclear. The ends were cut back, 5 bases at V and 6 bases at J, with 11 bases in the middle. Germline CDR1 is SGHVS and CDR2 is FQNEAQ. CDR3 length equals 14 residues. For the CDR3, the DNA is TGTGCCAGCAGCCTAACAGACTTTAATTCACCCCTCCACTTT. Amino acids: CASSLTDFNSPLHF.

V usage is TRBV19 and J usage is TRBJ2-2; maybe TRBD1 (5 bases). The V gene's germline CDR1 is LNHDA and CDR2 SQIVND (reference sequence). V gave up 2 bases and J gave up 4 bases, with 14 bases separating them. The CDR3 contains 16 residues. The CDR3 DNA sequence: TGTGCCAGTAGTATACCCACATCGACAGCCACCGGGGAGCTGTTTTTT. Its translation is CASSIPTSTATGELFF. Complete variable domain (other parts from reference TRBV19 and TRBJ2-2): DGGITQSPKYLFRKEGQNVTLSCEQNLNHDAMYWYRQDPGQGLRLIYYSQIVNDFQKGDIAEGYSVSREKKESFPLTVTSAQKNPTAFYLCASSIPTSTATGELFFGEGSRLTVL.

This clonotype was seen repeatedly, ten times or more. The chain employs TRBV29-1 and TRBJ1-2; weak D call: TRBD1 (5 bases). The germline V gene encodes CDR1 SQVTM and CDR2 ANQGSEA. This CDR3 contains 12 residues. Trimming removed 6 bases from V and 7 bases from J, with 15 bases in between. This chain's CDR3 is CSVYDSNGGYTF. The CDR3 DNA follows: TGCAGCGTATATGACAGTAACGGTGGCTACACCTTC.

A note on this clonotype: This sequence may be a read error, since a much larger clone differs from it by one base. V usage is TRBV12-3 or TRBV12-4 and J usage is TRBJ1-2; D may be TRBD1 (6 bases). The CDR3 consists of 12 residues. Written as DNA, the CDR3 is TGTGCCAGCAGTAACAGGGTAGAAGGCTGCACCTTC. As protein: CASSNRVEGCTF.

This rearrangement joins TRBV2 to TRBJ2-2, with D hard to call. The CDR3 consists of 14 residues. Looked up from germline, CDR1 is SNHLY and CDR2 is FYNNEI. V lost 2 bases and J 6 bases, leaving 10 bases between the germline ends. CDR3 residues: CASSEFSGPGELFF. The CDR3 coding sequence is TGTGCCAGCAGTGAATTCTCAGGACCCGGGGAGCTGTTTTTT.

This chain uses TRBV15 with TRBJ1-1; possibly TRBD1 for D (6 bases). The length of the CDR3 is 15 residues. Per germline, CDR1 LNHNV and CDR2 YYDKDF (reference sequence). V was trimmed by 3 bases and J by 1 base, leaving 12 bases between them. CDR3 sequence (DNA): TGTGCCACCAGCAGCCTAGGGGGGTGGAACACTGAAGCTTTCTTT. This gives the protein CATSSLGGWNTEAFF.